The table lists the clone carrying this TCR beta chain with a few counts. Its antigen is still unknown. The data originate from a study of T cells in Graves' hyperthyroidism and ophthalmopathy. Study-level background: Peripheral blood collection took place at initial diagnosis, before any treatment.

Germline-derived CDR1 and CDR2 are LNHNV and YYDKDF (reference sequence). This CDR3 is built from 12 residues. Trimming left V 4 bases short and J 6 bases short, with 7 bases between. Regarding the study as a whole: A 13 V-J signature model discriminated ophthalmopathy versus stable hyperthyroidism.

Duration under 3 months, a NOSPECS grade of at least 4, and a Clinical Activity Score of at least 3 characterized the ophthalmopathy patients. Orbital computed tomography and thyroid ultrasound, together with serum TRAb and thyroxine and clinical symptoms, were used for diagnoses. It was RNA transcripts that yielded the amplified TCR beta CDR3 regions. Using the HTBI primer set, a first-round RT-PCR was run on the TCR CDR3. TCRdb reprocessed the multiplex PCR reads via MiXCR and lists one record per CDR3 protein. The table lists more than 350,000 distinct CDR3 sequences, 13% to 15% of them singletons, with around a fifth in the top ten.

The sequence was collected from a woman between 25 and 40 years old with Graves' ophthalmopathy. Material: blood. The chain joins TRBV15 to TRBJ2-1; D uncertain. Here the CDR3 DNA reads TGTGCCACCAGCACAATCTTCAATGAGCAGTTCTTC. It specifies CATSTIFNEQFF. Variable domain in full (rest from reference TRBV15 and TRBJ2-1): DAMVIQNPRYQVTQFGKPVTLSCSQTLNHNVMYWYQQKSSQAPKLLFHYYDKDFNNEADTPDNFQSRRPNTSFCFLDIRSPGLGDTAMYLCATSTIFNEQFFGPGTRLTVL.